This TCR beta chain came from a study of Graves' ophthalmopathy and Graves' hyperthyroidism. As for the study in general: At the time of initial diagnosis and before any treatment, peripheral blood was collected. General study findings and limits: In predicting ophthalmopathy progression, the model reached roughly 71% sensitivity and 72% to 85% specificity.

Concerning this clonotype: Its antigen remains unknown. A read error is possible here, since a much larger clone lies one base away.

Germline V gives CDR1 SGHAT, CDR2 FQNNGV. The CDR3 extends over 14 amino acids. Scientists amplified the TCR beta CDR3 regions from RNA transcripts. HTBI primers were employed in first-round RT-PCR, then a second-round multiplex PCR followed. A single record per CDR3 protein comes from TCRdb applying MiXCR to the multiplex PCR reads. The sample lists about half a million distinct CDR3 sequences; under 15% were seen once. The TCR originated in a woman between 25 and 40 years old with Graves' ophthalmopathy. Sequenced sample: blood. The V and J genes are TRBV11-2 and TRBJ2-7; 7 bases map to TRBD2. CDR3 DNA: TGTGCCTGCAGCTTAATTAGCGGGTCTCACGAGCAGTACTTC. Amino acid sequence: CACSLISGSHEQYF.